These 5 T cell receptor beta chains were sequenced from one sample in a study of beta chain features in type 1 diabetes. General study findings and limits: TCRB CDR3s from Type 1 diabetes patients were moderately but significantly shorter in all four CD4+ subsets.

Sequenced material consisted of expressed TCRB transcripts (all of the isolated RNA was reverse transcribed). The data were produced by immunoSEQ multiplex PCR, yet TCRdb's version contains in-frame clones alone and is incomplete. This sample has 300,000 to 450,000 clones, with over 8.5% found just once. Antigen specificity for these receptors is unknown. The sample consisted of central memory CD4+ T cells from blood. The receptor set was obtained from a man aged 25 to 45 with type 1 diabetes.

This clone was seen a handful of times. CDR3 nucleotide sequence: TGTGCCAGCAGCCGCGGGGTACAAGAGACCCAGTACTTC. Translation: CASSRGVQETQYF. V gene TRBV7-8 combines with J gene TRBJ2-5, with D maybe TRBD2 (6 bases). The V end lost 5 bases, the J end lost 2 bases, and 9 bases lay between the germline ends. The germline CDR1 and CDR2 sequences are SGHVS and FQNEAQ. This CDR3 spans 13 amino acids.

This CDR3 is CASSLPPPGTAGELFF. CDR3 nucleotide sequence: TGTGCCAGCAGCTTACCCCCCCCCGGGACCGCCGGGGAGCTGTTTTTT. The chain joins TRBV11-2 to TRBJ2-2; D may match TRBD1 or TRBD2 (5 bases each). CDR1 is SGHAT, CDR2 FQNNGV, per germline. V was shortened by 2 bases and J by 6 bases, with 16 bases between the two germline ends. CDR3 length equals 16 residues.

The chain has TRBV11-3 and TRBJ1-1; 8 bases are a match to TRBD1. Losses at the gene ends were 6 bases for V and 4 bases for J; bases not matched to a gene: 10. Germline lookup yields CDR1 SGHNT and CDR2 YENEEA. The CDR3 has 15 residues. Here the CDR3 DNA reads TGTGCCAGCAGGCCATCCCGGACAGGGAGCACTGAAGCTTTCTTT. The encoded protein is CASRPSRTGSTEAFF.

With respect to this clone: This may be a read error, as it is one base from a much larger clone. This sequence joins TRBV7-6 and TRBJ2-2, with D uncertain. From germline, CDR1 is SGHVS and CDR2 FNYEAQ. V dropped 5 bases and J dropped 6 bases, with 7 bases sitting between them. CDR3 length equals 12 residues. The CDR3 DNA follows: TGTGCCAGCAGCCTACTGGCCGGGGAGCTGTTTTTT. This sequence encodes CASSLLAGELFF.

This clone was detected only once. V and J are TRBV6-6 and TRBJ1-5, with D possibly TRBD1 on 5 matching bases. In germline, CDR1 is MNHNY, CDR2 SVGAGI (reference sequence). This CDR3 has 12 residues. V lost 10 bases, J lost 4 bases, and 11 bases lay in between. CDR3 sequence reads: CAIRGQNQPQHF. In DNA, the CDR3 is TGTGCCATCCGGGGCCAGAATCAGCCCCAGCATTTT.